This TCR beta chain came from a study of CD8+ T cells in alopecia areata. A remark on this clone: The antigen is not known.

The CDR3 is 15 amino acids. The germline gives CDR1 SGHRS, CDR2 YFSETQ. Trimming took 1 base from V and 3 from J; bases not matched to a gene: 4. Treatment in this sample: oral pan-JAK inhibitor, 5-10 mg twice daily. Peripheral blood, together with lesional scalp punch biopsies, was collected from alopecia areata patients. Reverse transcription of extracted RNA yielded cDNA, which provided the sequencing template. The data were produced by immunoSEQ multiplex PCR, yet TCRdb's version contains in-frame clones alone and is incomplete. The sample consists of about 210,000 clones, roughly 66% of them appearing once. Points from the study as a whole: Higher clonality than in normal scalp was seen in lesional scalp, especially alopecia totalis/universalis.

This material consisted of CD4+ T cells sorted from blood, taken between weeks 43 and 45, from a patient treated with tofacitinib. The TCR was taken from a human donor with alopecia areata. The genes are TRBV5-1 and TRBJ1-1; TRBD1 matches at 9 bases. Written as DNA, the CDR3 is TGCGCCAGCAGCTTGACAGGGGGCGGGTACACTGAAGCTTTCTTT. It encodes CASSLTGGGYTEAFF.